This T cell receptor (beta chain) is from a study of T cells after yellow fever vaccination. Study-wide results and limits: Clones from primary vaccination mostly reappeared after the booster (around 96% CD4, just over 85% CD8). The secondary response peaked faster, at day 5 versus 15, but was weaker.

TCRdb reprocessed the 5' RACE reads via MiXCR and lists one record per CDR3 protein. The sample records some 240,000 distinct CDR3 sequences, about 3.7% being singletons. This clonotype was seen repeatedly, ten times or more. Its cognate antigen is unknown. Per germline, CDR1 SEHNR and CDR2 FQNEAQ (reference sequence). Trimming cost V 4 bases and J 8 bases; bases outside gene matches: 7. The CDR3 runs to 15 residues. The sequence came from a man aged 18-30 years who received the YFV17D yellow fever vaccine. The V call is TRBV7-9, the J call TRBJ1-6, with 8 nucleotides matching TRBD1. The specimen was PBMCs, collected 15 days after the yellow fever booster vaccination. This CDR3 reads CASSWTGSVDSPLHF. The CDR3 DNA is TGTGCCAGCAGCTGGACAGGGTCCGTTGATTCACCCCTCCACTTT.